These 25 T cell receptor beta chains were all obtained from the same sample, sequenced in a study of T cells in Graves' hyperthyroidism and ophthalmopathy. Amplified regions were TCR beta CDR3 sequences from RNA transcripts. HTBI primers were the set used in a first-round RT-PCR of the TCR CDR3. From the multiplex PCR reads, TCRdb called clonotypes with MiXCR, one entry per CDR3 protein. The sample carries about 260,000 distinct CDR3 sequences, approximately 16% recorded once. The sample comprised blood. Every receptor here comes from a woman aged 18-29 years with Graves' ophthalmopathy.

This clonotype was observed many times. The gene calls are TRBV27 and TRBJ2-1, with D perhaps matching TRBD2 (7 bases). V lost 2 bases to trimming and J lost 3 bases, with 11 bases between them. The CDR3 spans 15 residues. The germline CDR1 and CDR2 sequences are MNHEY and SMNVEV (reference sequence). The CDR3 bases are TGTGCCAGCAGTTTAAGCGGGACAATCTACAATGAGCAGTTCTTC. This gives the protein CASSLSGTIYNEQFF.

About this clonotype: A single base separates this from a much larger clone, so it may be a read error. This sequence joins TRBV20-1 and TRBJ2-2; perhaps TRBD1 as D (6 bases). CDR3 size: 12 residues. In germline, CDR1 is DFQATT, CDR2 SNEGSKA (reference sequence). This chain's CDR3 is CVGQSNTGELFF. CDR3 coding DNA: TGCGTCGGACAGTCGAACACCGGGGAGCTGTTTTTT.

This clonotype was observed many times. CDR3 in amino acids: CASSPGLAGETQYF. The DNA of the CDR3 is TGTGCCAGCAGTCCGGGACTAGCGGGAGAGACCCAGTACTTC. The gene calls are TRBV27 and TRBJ2-5; 12 bases are a match to TRBD2. The ends lost 5 bases at V and 4 bases at J; junction bases unmatched: 2. Germline CDR1 reads MNHEY; CDR2 reads SMNVEV (reference sequence). This CDR3 spans 14 amino acids.

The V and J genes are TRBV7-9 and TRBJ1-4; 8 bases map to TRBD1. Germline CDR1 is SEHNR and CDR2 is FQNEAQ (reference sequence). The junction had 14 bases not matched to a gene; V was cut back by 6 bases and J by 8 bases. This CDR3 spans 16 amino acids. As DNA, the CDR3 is TGTGCCAGCAGTCACCGCGTACAGGGGGGCGGCGAAAAACTGTTTTTT. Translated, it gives CASSHRVQGGGEKLFF.

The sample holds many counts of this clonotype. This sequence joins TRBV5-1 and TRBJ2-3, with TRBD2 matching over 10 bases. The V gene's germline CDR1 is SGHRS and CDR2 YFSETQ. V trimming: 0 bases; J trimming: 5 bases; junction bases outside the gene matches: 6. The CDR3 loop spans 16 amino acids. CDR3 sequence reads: CASSLGTSGNIDTQYF. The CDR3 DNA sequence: TGCGCCAGCAGCTTGGGGACTAGCGGAAATATAGATACGCAGTATTTT.

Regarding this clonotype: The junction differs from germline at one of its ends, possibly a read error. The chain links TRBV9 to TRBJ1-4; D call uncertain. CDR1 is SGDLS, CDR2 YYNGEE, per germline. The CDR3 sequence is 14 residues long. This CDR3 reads CASSSSATNERLFF. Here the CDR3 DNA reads TGTGCCAGCAGCTCCAGCGCAACTAATGAAAGACTGTTTTTT.

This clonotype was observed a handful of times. CDR3 residues: CASSFSGTASGNTIYF. The CDR3 DNA reads TGTGCCAGCAGTTTTTCCGGGACAGCCTCTGGAAACACCATATATTTT. The rearrangement links TRBV12-3 or TRBV12-4 to TRBJ1-3; 7 bases match TRBD1. The CDR3 loop spans 16 amino acids. The V gene end was trimmed by 3 bases and the J gene end by 0 bases; junction bases not matched to a gene: 5.

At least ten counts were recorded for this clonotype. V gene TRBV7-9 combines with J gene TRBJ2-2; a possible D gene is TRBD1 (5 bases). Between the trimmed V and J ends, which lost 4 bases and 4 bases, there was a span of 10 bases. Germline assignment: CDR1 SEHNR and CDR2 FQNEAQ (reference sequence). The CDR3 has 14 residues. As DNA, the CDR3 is TGTGCCAGCAGCTCCAGACAGTTCACCGGGGAGCTGTTTTTT. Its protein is CASSSRQFTGELFF.

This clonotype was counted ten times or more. The CDR3: CSARASGTPTDTQYF. CDR3 in DNA: TGCAGTGCTAGGGCTAGCGGGACACCAACAGATACGCAGTATTTT. The rearrangement links TRBV20-1 to TRBJ2-3; TRBD2 matches 9 bases. The CDR3 length is 15 residues. J gave up 3 bases and V 3 bases, and 7 bases lay outside the gene matches. The germline V gene encodes CDR1 DFQATT and CDR2 SNEGSKA (reference sequence).

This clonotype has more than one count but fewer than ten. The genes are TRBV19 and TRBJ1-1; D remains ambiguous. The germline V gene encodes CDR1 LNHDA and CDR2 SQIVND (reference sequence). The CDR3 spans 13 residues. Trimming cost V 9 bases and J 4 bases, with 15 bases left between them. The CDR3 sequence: CASTPKFGTEAFF. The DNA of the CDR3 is TGTGCCAGCACTCCTAAATTTGGCACTGAAGCTTTCTTT. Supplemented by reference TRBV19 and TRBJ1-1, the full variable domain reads DGGITQSPKYLFRKEGQNVTLSCEQNLNHDAMYWYRQDPGQGLRLIYYSQIVNDFQKGDIAEGYSVSREKKESFPLTVTSAQKNPTAFYLCASTPKFGTEAFFGQGTRLTVV.

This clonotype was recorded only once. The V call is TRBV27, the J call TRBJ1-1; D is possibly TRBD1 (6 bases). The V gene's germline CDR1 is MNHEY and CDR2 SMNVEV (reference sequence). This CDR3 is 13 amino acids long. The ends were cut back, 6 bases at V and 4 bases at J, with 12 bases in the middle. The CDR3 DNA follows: TGTGCCAGCAGCAATCAGGGGAGCACTGAAGCTTTCTTT. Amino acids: CASSNQGSTEAFF.

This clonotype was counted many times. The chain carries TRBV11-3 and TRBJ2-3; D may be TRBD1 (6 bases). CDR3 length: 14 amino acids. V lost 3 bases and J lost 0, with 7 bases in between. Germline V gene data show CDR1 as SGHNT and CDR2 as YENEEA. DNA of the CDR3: TGTGCCAGCAGCTTGAGGGGGAGCACAGATACGCAGTATTTT. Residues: CASSLRGSTDTQYF.

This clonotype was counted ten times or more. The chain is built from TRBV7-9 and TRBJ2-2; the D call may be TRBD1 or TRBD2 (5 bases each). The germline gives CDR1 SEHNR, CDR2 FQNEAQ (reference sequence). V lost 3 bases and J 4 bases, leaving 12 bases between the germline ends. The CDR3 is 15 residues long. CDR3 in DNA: TGTGCCAGCAGCTTTGGGGGAAAAGCCACCGGGGAGCTGTTTTTT. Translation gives CASSFGGKATGELFF. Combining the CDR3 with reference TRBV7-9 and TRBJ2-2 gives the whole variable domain DTGVSQNPRHKITKRGQNVTFRCDPISEHNRLYWYRQTLGQGPEFLTYFQNEAQLEKSRLLSDRFSAERPKGSFSTLEIQRTEQGDSAMYLCASSFGGKATGELFFGEGSRLTVL.

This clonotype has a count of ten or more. CDR3 sequence (DNA): TGTGCCAGCAGCTCGGAGGGGCTAGCGGGAGGGACCGGGGAGCTGTTTTTT. This sequence encodes CASSSEGLAGGTGELFF. The rearrangement joins TRBV11-3 to TRBJ2-2, with 12 bases that match TRBD2. Per the germline V gene, CDR1 is SGHNT and CDR2 is YENEEA. Losses at the gene ends were 4 bases for V and 5 bases for J; bases not matched to a gene: 8. The CDR3 sequence is 17 residues long.

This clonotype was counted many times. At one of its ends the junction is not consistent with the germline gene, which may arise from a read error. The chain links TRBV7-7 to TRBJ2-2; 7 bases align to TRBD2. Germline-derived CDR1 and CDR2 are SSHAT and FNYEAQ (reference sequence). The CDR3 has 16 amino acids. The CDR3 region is CASSQAGRTNTGELFF. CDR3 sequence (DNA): TGTGCTAGCAGCCAAGCGGGACGGACAAACACCGGGGAGCTGTTTTTT.

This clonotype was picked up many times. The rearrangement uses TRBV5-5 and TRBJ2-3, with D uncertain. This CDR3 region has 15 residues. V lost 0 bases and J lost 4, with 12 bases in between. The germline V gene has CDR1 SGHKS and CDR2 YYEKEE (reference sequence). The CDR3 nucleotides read TGTGCCAGCAGCTTGGACATCCTATCGGCAGATACGCAGTATTTT. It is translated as CASSLDILSADTQYF.

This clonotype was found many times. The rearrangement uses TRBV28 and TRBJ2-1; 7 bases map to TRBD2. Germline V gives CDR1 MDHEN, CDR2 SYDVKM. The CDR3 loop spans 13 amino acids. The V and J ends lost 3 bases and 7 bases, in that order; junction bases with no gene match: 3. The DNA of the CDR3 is TGTGCCAGCAGTTTGGGGAGGGTTAATGAGCAGTTCTTC. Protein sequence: CASSLGRVNEQFF.

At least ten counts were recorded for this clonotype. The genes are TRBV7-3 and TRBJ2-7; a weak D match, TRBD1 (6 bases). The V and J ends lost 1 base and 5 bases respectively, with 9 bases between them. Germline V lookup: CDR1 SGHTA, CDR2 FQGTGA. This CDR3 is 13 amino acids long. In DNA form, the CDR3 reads TGTGCCAGCAGCTTAAACAGGGACAACGAGCAGTACTTC. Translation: CASSLNRDNEQYF. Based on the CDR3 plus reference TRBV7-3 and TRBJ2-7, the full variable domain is GAGVSQTPSNKVTEKGKYVELRCDPISGHTALYWYRQSLGQGPEFLIYFQGTGAADDSGLPNDRFFAVRPEGSVSTLKIQRTERGDSAVYLCASSLNRDNEQYFGPGTRLTVT.

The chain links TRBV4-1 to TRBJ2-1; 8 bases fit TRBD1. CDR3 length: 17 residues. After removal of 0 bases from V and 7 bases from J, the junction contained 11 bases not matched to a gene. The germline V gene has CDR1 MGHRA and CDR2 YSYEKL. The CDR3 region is CASSQEGRGQGDNEQFF. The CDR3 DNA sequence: TGCGCCAGCAGCCAAGAGGGCAGGGGGCAGGGGGATAATGAGCAGTTCTTC.

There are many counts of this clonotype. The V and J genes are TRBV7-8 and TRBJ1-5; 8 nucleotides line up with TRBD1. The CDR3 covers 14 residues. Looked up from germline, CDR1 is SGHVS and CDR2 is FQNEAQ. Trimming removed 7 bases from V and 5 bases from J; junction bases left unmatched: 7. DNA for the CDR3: TGTGCCAGCACCGAACTCAGGGGGCATCAGCCCCAGCATTTT. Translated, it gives CASTELRGHQPQHF. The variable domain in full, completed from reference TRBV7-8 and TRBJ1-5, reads GAGVSQSPRYKVAKRGQDVALRCDPISGHVSLFWYQQALGQGPEFLTYFQNEAQLDKSGLPSDRFFAERPEGSVSTLKIQRTQQEDSAVYLCASTELRGHQPQHFGDGTRLSIL.

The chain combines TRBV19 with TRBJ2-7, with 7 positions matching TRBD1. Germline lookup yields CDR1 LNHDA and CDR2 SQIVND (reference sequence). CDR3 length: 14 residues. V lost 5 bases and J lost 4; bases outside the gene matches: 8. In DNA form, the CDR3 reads TGTGCCAGTAGTCCCCAACAGGGGTCGTACGAGCAGTACTTC. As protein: CASSPQQGSYEQYF.

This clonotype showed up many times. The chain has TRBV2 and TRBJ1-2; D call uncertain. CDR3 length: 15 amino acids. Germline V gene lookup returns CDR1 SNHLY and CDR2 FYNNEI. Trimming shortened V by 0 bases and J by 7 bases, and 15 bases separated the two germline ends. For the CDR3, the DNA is TGTGCCAGCAGTGAAGCGAAGAGGGCCCGGATTGGCTACACCTTC. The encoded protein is CASSEAKRARIGYTF.

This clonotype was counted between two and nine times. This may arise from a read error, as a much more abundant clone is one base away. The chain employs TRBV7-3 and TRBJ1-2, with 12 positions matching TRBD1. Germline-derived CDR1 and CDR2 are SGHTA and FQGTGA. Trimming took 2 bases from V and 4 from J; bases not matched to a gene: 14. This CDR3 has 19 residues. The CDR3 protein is CASSLSHRDRGQWPYGYTF. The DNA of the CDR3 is TGTGCCAGCAGCTTATCGCACCGGGACAGGGGGCAGTGGCCCTATGGCTACACCTTC.

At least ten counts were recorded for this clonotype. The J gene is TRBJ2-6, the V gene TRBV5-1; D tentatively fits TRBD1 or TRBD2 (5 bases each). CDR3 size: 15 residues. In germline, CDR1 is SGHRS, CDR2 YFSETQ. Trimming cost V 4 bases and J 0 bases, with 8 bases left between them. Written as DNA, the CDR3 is TGCGCCAGCAGCCAGAGGGGCTCTGGGGCCAACGTCCTGACTTTC. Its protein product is CASSQRGSGANVLTF.

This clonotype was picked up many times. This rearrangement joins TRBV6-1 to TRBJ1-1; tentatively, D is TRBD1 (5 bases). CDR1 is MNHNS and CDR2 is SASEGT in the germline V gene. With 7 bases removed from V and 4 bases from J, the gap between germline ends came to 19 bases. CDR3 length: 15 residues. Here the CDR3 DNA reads TGTGCCAGCACCACCCGACGGCTTCAGGGCACTGAAGCTTTCTTT. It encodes CASTTRRLQGTEAFF.